This TCR beta chain was found in a study of blood T cell repertoires in COVID-19. Study at large: Sample material is recorded as cDNA or gDNA derived from T cells, B-cell-depleted T cells, or PBMCs.

Per germline, CDR1 MNHEY and CDR2 SMNVEV (reference sequence). With 5 bases clipped from V and 9 bases from J, the junction kept 8 bases outside the gene matches. This CDR3 comprises 14 residues. Membership in each cohort depended on participant-reported clinical history. Sequencing used immunoSEQ multiplex PCR; TCRdb keeps in-frame clones, though not all of them. The table shows about 210,000 clones, with around 81% occurring only once. The TCR originated in a woman in her forties or fifties with acute COVID-19. The sample taken for sequencing was PBMCs or T cells enriched from blood (not recorded which). J is TRBJ1-1 and V is TRBV27, with 11 positions matching TRBD1. CDR3 in amino acids: CASSETGTGGQAFF. CDR3 DNA: TGTGCCAGCAGTGAAACAGGGACAGGGGGACAAGCTTTCTTT.